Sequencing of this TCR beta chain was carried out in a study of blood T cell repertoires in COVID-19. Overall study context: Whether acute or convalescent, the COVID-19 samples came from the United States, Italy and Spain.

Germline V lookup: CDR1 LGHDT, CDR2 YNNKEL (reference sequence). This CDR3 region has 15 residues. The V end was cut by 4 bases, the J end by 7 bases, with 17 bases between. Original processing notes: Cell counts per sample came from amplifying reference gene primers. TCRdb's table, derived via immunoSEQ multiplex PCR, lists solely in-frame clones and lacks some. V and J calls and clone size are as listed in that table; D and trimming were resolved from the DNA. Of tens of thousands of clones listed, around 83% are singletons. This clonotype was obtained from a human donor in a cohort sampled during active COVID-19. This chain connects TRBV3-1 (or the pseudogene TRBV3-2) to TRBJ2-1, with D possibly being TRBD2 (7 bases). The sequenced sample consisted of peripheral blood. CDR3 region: CASSRLGGRGNEQFF. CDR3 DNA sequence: TGTGCCAGCAGCCGTCTGGGGGGGCGCGGTAATGAGCAGTTCTTC.